This TCR beta chain was recorded in a study of technical replicates of blood from a handful of donors. Trimming took 4 bases from V and 7 from J, leaving 17 bases between them. This CDR3 region has 14 residues. Germline CDR1 reads SGHAT; CDR2 reads FQNNGV. Using immunoSEQ multiplex PCR, the repertoire was profiled, and TCRdb retains in-frame clones only, with some absent. The sample records under 70,000 clones, about 86% being singletons. The specimen sequenced was PBMCs. The chain joins TRBV11-2 to TRBJ2-7, with D unresolved. The sequence derives from a human donor in good health. Some clones in this sample may be carry-over from other donors' samples. This CDR3 reads CASSSWQSPREQYF. CDR3 bases: TGTGCCAGCAGCTCCTGGCAATCTCCGAGGGAGCAGTACTTC.